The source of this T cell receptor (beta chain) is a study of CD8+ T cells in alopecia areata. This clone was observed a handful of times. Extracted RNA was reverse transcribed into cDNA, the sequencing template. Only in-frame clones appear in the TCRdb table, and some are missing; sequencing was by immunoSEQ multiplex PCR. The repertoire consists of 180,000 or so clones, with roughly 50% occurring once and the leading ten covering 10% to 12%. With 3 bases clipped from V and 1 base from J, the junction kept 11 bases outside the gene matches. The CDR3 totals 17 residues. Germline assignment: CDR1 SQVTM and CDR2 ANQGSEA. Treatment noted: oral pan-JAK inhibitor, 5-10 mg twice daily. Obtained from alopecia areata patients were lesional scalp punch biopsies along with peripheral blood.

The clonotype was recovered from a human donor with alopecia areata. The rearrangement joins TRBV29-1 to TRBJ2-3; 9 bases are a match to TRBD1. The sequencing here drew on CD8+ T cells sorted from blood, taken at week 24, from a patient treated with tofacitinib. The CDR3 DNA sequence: TGCAGCGTTGATGGGACAGGGTCCTCATTACGCACAGATACGCAGTATTTT. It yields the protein CSVDGTGSSLRTDTQYF.